Listed here are 21 T cell receptor beta chains from one sample, sequenced in a study of T cell responses to AZD1222 COVID-19 vaccine. Using immunoSEQ multiplex PCR, the repertoire was profiled, and TCRdb retains in-frame clones only, with some absent. Among roughly 140,000 clones listed, 88% were seen once. The source material was peripheral blood, sampled 28 days after the second AZD1222 dose. Every receptor here comes from an adult who received the AZD1222 COVID-19 vaccine.

The CDR3 loop is CSVEAPANEKLFF. DNA of the CDR3: TGCAGCGTTGAGGCACCCGCTAATGAAAAACTGTTTTTT. The chain carries TRBV29-1 and TRBJ1-4; D is ambiguous. Per the germline V gene, CDR1 is SQVTM and CDR2 is ANQGSEA. The CDR3 contains 13 residues. V was trimmed by 3 bases and J by 3 bases, leaving 8 bases between them.

The chain combines TRBV15 with TRBJ2-7; 8 bases agree with TRBD1. The CDR3 loop spans 15 amino acids. V shed 1 base and J 0 bases; nucleotides not matched to a gene: 2. In germline, CDR1 is LNHNV, CDR2 YYDKDF (reference sequence). CDR3 coding DNA: TGTGCCACCAGCAGAGGGACAGGGAGCTCCTACGAGCAGTACTTC. Its protein product is CATSRGTGSSYEQYF.

The chain is built from TRBV2 and TRBJ2-7; a possible D gene is TRBD1 (5 bases). The CDR3 length is 14 residues. V was cut by 1 base and J by 2 bases, with 9 bases left in between. Germline assignment: CDR1 SNHLY and CDR2 FYNNEI. The CDR3 loop is CASSEVGATYEQYF. DNA of the CDR3: TGTGCCAGCAGTGAAGTTGGGGCCACCTACGAGCAGTACTTC. The whole variable domain, filled in from reference TRBV2 and TRBJ2-7, reads EPEVTQTPSHQVTQMGQEVILRCVPISNHLYFYWYRQILGQKVEFLVSFYNNEISEKSEIFDDQFSVERPDGSNFTLKIRSTKLEDSAMYFCASSEVGATYEQYFGPGTRLTVT.

This chain links TRBV19 with TRBJ1-4; no clear D. This CDR3 is 12 amino acids long. With 6 bases removed from V and 5 bases from J, the gap between germline ends came to 7 bases. CDR1 is LNHDA and CDR2 is SQIVND in the germline V gene (reference sequence). The CDR3 nucleotides read TGTGCCAGTAGGGCGGGAAATGAAAAACTGTTTTTT. Translation gives CASRAGNEKLFF.

The genes are TRBV20-1 and TRBJ2-5; unclear D gene. The germline V and J ends were trimmed by 3 bases and 3 bases, with 5 bases remaining between them. Germline CDR1 DFQATT, CDR2 SNEGSKA (reference sequence). CDR3 size: 11 residues. The CDR3 loop reads CSASVEETQYF. CDR3 in DNA: TGCAGTGCTAGTGTCGAAGAGACCCAGTACTTC.

The V gene is TRBV29-1, the J gene TRBJ2-5; weak D call: TRBD2 (5 bases). The CDR3 has 11 amino acids. Trimming took 5 bases from V and 3 from J, leaving 7 bases between them. Germline-derived CDR1 and CDR2 are SQVTM and ANQGSEA. The CDR3 DNA follows: TGCAGCGTTCTGAGGGAAGAGACCCAGTACTTC. Translated: CSVLREETQYF.

This chain joins TRBV6-5 and TRBJ2-7; D is uncertain. Germline V gene lookup returns CDR1 MNHEY and CDR2 SVGAGI. V was trimmed by 6 bases and J by 5 bases, leaving 17 bases between them. The CDR3 length is 14 residues. The CDR3 DNA follows: TGTGCCAGCAGCCTTTACACGGAATCGCACGAGCAGTACTTC. Its translation: CASSLYTESHEQYF.

J is TRBJ2-7 and V is TRBV11-3; the match to TRBD1 covers 7 bases. CDR3 length equals 14 residues. V shed 5 bases and J 2 bases; nucleotides not matched to a gene: 6. Per the germline V gene, CDR1 is SGHNT and CDR2 is YENEEA. This CDR3 reads CASSAGDRPYEQYF. Written as DNA, the CDR3 is TGTGCCAGCAGCGCCGGGGACAGACCCTACGAGCAGTACTTC.

This chain links TRBV7-3 with TRBJ2-3, with 12 bases aligning to TRBD1. Looked up from germline, CDR1 is SGHTA and CDR2 is FQGTGA. CDR3 length: 15 residues. V lost 2 bases and J lost 5; bases outside the gene matches: 2. This chain's CDR3 is CASSLWDRGLDTQYF. The CDR3 region has the DNA TGTGCCAGCAGCTTATGGGACAGGGGGCTAGATACGCAGTATTTT.

In this sample, this clone turned up once. V usage is TRBV15 and J usage is TRBJ2-1; D gene uncertain. V lost 1 base to trimming and J lost 2 bases, with 9 bases between them. CDR3 length equals 15 residues. Germline-derived CDR1 and CDR2 are LNHNV and YYDKDF (reference sequence). CDR3 in DNA: TGTGCCACCAGCAGAGGACGTGGGGCCTACAATGAGCAGTTCTTC. Its translation is CATSRGRGAYNEQFF.

This clone is a singleton in its sample. The chain carries TRBV7-6 and TRBJ2-6, with D uncertain. CDR3 length equals 13 residues. In germline, CDR1 is SGHVS, CDR2 FNYEAQ. V gave up 10 bases and J gave up 4 bases, with 11 bases separating them. The CDR3 sequence: CAIKESGANVLTF. The CDR3 DNA reads TGTGCCATCAAAGAGTCAGGGGCCAACGTCCTGACTTTC.

The chain is built from TRBV11-2 and TRBJ1-2, with D unresolved. V lost 5 bases to trimming and J lost 7 bases, with 11 bases between them. The germline V gene encodes CDR1 SGHAT and CDR2 FQNNGV. The CDR3 extends over 12 amino acids. The CDR3 sequence: CASSSRKGGYTF. The CDR3 bases are TGTGCCAGCAGCAGCAGGAAAGGTGGCTACACCTTC. The variable domain in full, completed from reference TRBV11-2 and TRBJ1-2, reads EAGVAQSPRYKIIEKRQSVAFWCNPISGHATLYWYQQILGQGPKLLIQFQNNGVVDDSQLPKDRFSAERLKGVDSTLKIQPAKLEDSAVYLCASSSRKGGYTFGSGTRLTVV.

This chain links TRBV5-1 with TRBJ2-3, with TRBD2 as a possible D gene (5 bases). V lost 3 bases to trimming and J lost 5 bases, with 13 bases between them. CDR3 length: 14 amino acids. Germline V lookup: CDR1 SGHRS, CDR2 YFSETQ. CDR3 nucleotides: TGCGCCAGCAGCTCCGAACTAGAGGAAGATACGCAGTATTTT. This gives the protein CASSSELEEDTQYF.

The chain joins TRBV27 to TRBJ1-5; maybe TRBD1 (5 bases). The germline V and J ends were trimmed by 5 bases and 7 bases, with 15 bases remaining between them. The CDR3 totals 14 residues. In germline, CDR1 is MNHEY, CDR2 SMNVEV (reference sequence). For the CDR3, the DNA is TGTGCCAGCAGTCCCCAGGGAGTTCTCCAGCCCCAGCATTTT. Protein sequence: CASSPQGVLQPQHF.

The J gene is TRBJ2-5, the V gene TRBV11-3; 16 positions match TRBD2. Trimming cost V 5 bases and J 5 bases; bases outside gene matches: 2. CDR1 and CDR2 from the germline V gene are SGHNT and YENEEA. This CDR3 comprises 15 residues. The CDR3 loop reads CASSAGLAGGETQYF. The CDR3 bases are TGTGCCAGCAGCGCGGGACTAGCGGGAGGGGAGACCCAGTACTTC.

This clone came up once. This sequence joins TRBV6-5 and TRBJ1-1, with TRBD1 identical over 7 bases. CDR3 size: 14 residues. Trimming took 8 bases from V and 1 from J; bases not matched to a gene: 7. CDR1 is MNHEY, CDR2 SVGAGI, per germline. CDR3 nucleotide sequence: TGTGCCAGCCACGGGACAGACGGGAACACTGAAGCTTTCTTT. Protein: CASHGTDGNTEAFF.

This chain uses TRBV2 with TRBJ2-1; TRBD2 matches at 7 bases. CDR1 and CDR2 from the germline V gene are SNHLY and FYNNEI. V shed 8 bases, J shed 0 bases, and the junction held 4 bases outside the gene matches. The CDR3 loop spans 14 amino acids. The CDR3 sequence: CASSGLGSYNEQFF. CDR3 nucleotides: TGTGCCAGCTCAGGACTAGGCTCCTACAATGAGCAGTTCTTC.

V gene TRBV5-6 combines with J gene TRBJ2-5; D gene ambiguous. The germline gives CDR1 SGHDT, CDR2 YYEEEE. CDR3 length: 12 amino acids. V was clipped by 0 bases and J by 2 bases, with 2 bases between them. CDR3 region: CASSLGQETQYF. The CDR3, as DNA: TGTGCCAGCAGCTTGGGACAAGAGACCCAGTACTTC. Looking up the rest from reference TRBV5-6 and TRBJ2-5 gives the full variable domain: DAGVTQSPTHLIKTRGQQVTLRCSPKSGHDTVSWYQQALGQGPQFIFQYYEEEERQRGNFPDRFSGHQFPNYSSELNVNALLLGDSALYLCASSLGQETQYFGPGTRLLVL.

The chain is built from TRBV24-1 and TRBJ1-2, with D possibly being TRBD1 (6 bases). There are 15 residues in the CDR3. Trimming removed 3 bases at V and 4 bases at J, with 14 bases between. Germline V lookup: CDR1 KGHDR, CDR2 SFDVKD. The CDR3 spells CATSDPRTAAYGYTF. The CDR3, as DNA: TGTGCCACCAGTGATCCGCGGACAGCTGCCTATGGCTACACCTTC.

This chain connects TRBV20-1 to TRBJ1-1, with D possibly being TRBD1 (6 bases). The CDR3 spans 11 residues. Trimming removed 5 bases from V and 7 bases from J, with 11 bases in between. CDR1 DFQATT and CDR2 SNEGSKA come from the germline V gene (reference sequence). The CDR3 nucleotides read TGCAGTGCTGACAGGTACAGTGAAGCTTTCTTT. Its protein is CSADRYSEAFF.

V usage is TRBV19 and J usage is TRBJ2-5; D perhaps matches TRBD2 (5 bases). V was clipped by 11 bases and J by 5 bases, with 18 bases between them. From germline, CDR1 is LNHDA and CDR2 SQIVND (reference sequence). CDR3 length: 13 residues. CDR3: CAASVRPGETQYF. The DNA for the CDR3 is TGTGCCGCGTCAGTGAGACCGGGGGAGACCCAGTACTTC.